A single sample gave rise to the 18 T cell receptor beta chains below, sequenced in a study of T cell changes during pregnancy in multiple sclerosis. TCRdb keeps only in-frame clones here, not all; method: immunoSEQ multiplex PCR. The sample shows about 57,000 clones, roughly 94% of them seen only once. The sequencing here drew on CD4+ T cells from peripheral blood mononuclear cells, taken in the second trimester of pregnancy. The origin of the receptors is a female donor with multiple sclerosis, enrolled in a pregnancy study.

This sequence joins TRBV10-2 and TRBJ2-7; D unclear. In germline, CDR1 is WSHSY, CDR2 SAAADI. V dropped 6 bases and J dropped 3 bases, with 12 bases sitting between them. This CDR3 has 13 amino acids. CDR3 nucleotides: TGCGCCAGCAGAATTGGCAGACTCTACGAGCAGTACTTC. As protein: CASRIGRLYEQYF.

V gene TRBV13 combines with J gene TRBJ1-1; D unclear. Between the trimmed V and J ends, which lost 5 bases and 0 bases, there was a span of 7 bases. This CDR3 region has 13 residues. The germline gives CDR1 PRHDT, CDR2 FYEKMQ (reference sequence). The CDR3 here is CASSPAVNTEAFF. The CDR3 bases are TGTGCCAGCAGCCCGGCGGTGAACACTGAAGCTTTCTTT.

The chain is built from TRBV2 and TRBJ2-7, with 8 bases that match TRBD1. Losses at the gene ends were 5 bases for V and 5 bases for J; bases not matched to a gene: 5. The CDR3 runs 13 residues. The germline V gene encodes CDR1 SNHLY and CDR2 FYNNEI. CDR3 residues: CASSPDRANEQYF. As DNA, the CDR3 is TGTGCCAGCAGTCCGGACAGGGCGAACGAGCAGTACTTC.

The chain is built from TRBV5-8 and TRBJ1-5; D is undetermined. The V and J ends lost 0 bases and 6 bases respectively, with 4 bases between them. CDR3 length: 12 residues. Germline V CDR1 and CDR2: SGHTS, YDEGEE. The CDR3 region has the DNA TGTGCCAGCAGCTTGGCCGGTCAGCCCCAGCATTTT. It encodes CASSLAGQPQHF.

This clone was counted a single time. This chain connects TRBV15 to TRBJ1-6; a weak D match, TRBD1 (5 bases). Germline V gives CDR1 LNHNV, CDR2 YYDKDF (reference sequence). This CDR3 has 17 residues. Trimming took off 0 bases at V and 7 bases at J, with 16 bases between the two ends. The CDR3 DNA sequence: TGTGCCACCAGCAGAGAGGACCGGGGACGGGGGAATTCACCCCTCCACTTT. Translating it yields CATSREDRGRGNSPLHF. Drawing the rest from reference TRBV15 and TRBJ1-6, the complete variable domain is DAMVIQNPRYQVTQFGKPVTLSCSQTLNHNVMYWYQQKSSQAPKLLFHYYDKDFNNEADTPDNFQSRRPNTSFCFLDIRSPGLGDTAMYLCATSREDRGRGNSPLHFGNGTRLTVT.

This clone was counted a single time. The chain recombines TRBV7-2 with TRBJ1-5; D not resolved. The CDR3 has 14 residues. Germline-derived CDR1 and CDR2 are SGHTA and FQGNSA. Trimming stripped 3 bases from V and 6 bases from J, with 12 bases between. In nucleotides, the CDR3 is TGTGCCAGCAGCTTCGGGATCGGAGGTCAGCCCCAGCATTTT. Its translation is CASSFGIGGQPQHF.

This chain links TRBV11-2 with TRBJ1-4, with unresolved D. Germline CDR1 SGHAT, CDR2 FQNNGV. The CDR3 is 15 residues long. Trimming removed 5 bases at V and 7 bases at J, with 17 bases between. The CDR3 DNA reads as TGTGCCAGCAGCCCACACCCAACAAGCGGTGAAAAACTGTTTTTT. The encoded protein is CASSPHPTSGEKLFF.

The chain has TRBV6-1 and TRBJ1-2, with 7 bases that match TRBD1. The CDR3 totals 15 residues. The germline CDR1 and CDR2 sequences are MNHNS and SASEGT. J gave up 4 bases and V 6 bases, and 11 bases lay outside the gene matches. The CDR3 region is CASSPQEGAGYGYTF. CDR3 in DNA: TGTGCCAGCAGCCCCCAAGAGGGGGCGGGCTATGGCTACACCTTC.

This clone was seen only once. The CDR3: CASSTDIGNYGYTF. As DNA, the CDR3 is TGCGCCAGCAGCACGGACATTGGCAACTATGGCTACACCTTC. The chain carries TRBV5-1 and TRBJ1-2; D is perhaps TRBD1 (5 bases). Germline CDR1 SGHRS, CDR2 YFSETQ. V was clipped by 4 bases and J by 2 bases, with 12 bases between them. The CDR3 consists of 14 residues. Looking up the rest from reference TRBV5-1 and TRBJ1-2 gives the full variable domain: KAGVTQTPRYLIKTRGQQVTLSCSPISGHRSVSWYQQTPGQGLQFLFEYFSETQRNKGNFPGRFSGRQFSNSRSEMNVSTLELGDSALYLCASSTDIGNYGYTFGSGTRLTVV.

J is TRBJ1-2 and V is TRBV5-1; TRBD1 matches 8 bases. Looked up from germline, CDR1 is SGHRS and CDR2 is YFSETQ. Losses at the gene ends were 0 bases for V and 6 bases for J; bases not matched to a gene: 10. This CDR3 has 16 amino acids. DNA of the CDR3: TGCGCCAGCAGCTTGGAGGCCCTGGACAGGGTGCATGGCTACACCTTC. Protein: CASSLEALDRVHGYTF.

This rearrangement joins TRBV28 to TRBJ1-2, with D possibly TRBD1 on 6 matching bases. Germline-derived CDR1 and CDR2 are MDHEN and SYDVKM. The CDR3 has 13 amino acids. The germline V and J ends were trimmed by 4 bases and 3 bases, with 9 bases remaining between them. CDR3 residues: CASSSGVDYGYTF. The DNA of the CDR3 is TGTGCCAGCAGTTCAGGGGTTGACTATGGCTACACCTTC.

This clone was seen just once. This sequence joins TRBV5-1 and TRBJ2-7, with D possibly matching TRBD2 (6 bases). This CDR3 is built from 15 residues. The germline gives CDR1 SGHRS, CDR2 YFSETQ. V was shortened by 4 bases and J by 7 bases, with 21 bases between the two germline ends. CDR3 nucleotide sequence: TGCGCCAGCAGCCACACTGGGGACTCGAGAGGGGAGCAGTACTTC. This encodes CASSHTGDSRGEQYF.

V is TRBV5-6 and J is TRBJ2-1; 8 bases are a match to TRBD1. V trimming: 3 bases; J trimming: 4 bases; junction bases outside the gene matches: 6. The length of the CDR3 is 15 residues. CDR1 is SGHDT, CDR2 YYEEEE, per germline. This CDR3 reads CASSSGTGGYNEQFF. CDR3 coding DNA: TGTGCCAGCAGCTCCGGGACAGGCGGTTACAATGAGCAGTTCTTC. The variable domain in full, with the rest retrieved from reference TRBV5-6 and TRBJ2-1, is DAGVTQSPTHLIKTRGQQVTLRCSPKSGHDTVSWYQQALGQGPQFIFQYYEEEERQRGNFPDRFSGHQFPNYSSELNVNALLLGDSALYLCASSSGTGGYNEQFFGPGTRLTVL.

The CDR3 sequence is CASSPDVGTGGTEAFF. In nucleotides, the CDR3 is TGTGCCAGCTCACCTGACGTGGGAACAGGGGGCACTGAAGCTTTCTTT. The J gene is TRBJ1-1, the V gene TRBV18; 8 bases fit TRBD1. V was clipped by 3 bases and J by 4 bases; unmatched bases: 10. Per the germline V gene, CDR1 is KGHSH and CDR2 is LQKENI. The CDR3 loop spans 16 amino acids.

The genes are TRBV27 and TRBJ2-2; D possibly corresponds to TRBD2 (5 bases). The CDR3 extends over 13 amino acids. Trimming removed 5 bases at V and 6 bases at J, with 10 bases between. The germline CDR1 and CDR2 sequences are MNHEY and SMNVEV (reference sequence). The CDR3 nucleotides are TGTGCCAGCAGTCTCTCGGGGTCCGGGGAGCTGTTTTTT. Protein product: CASSLSGSGELFF.

The DNA of the CDR3 is TGTGCCAGCAGGGGGACAGTCTATGGCTACACCTTC. Protein: CASRGTVYGYTF. The V call is TRBV28, the J call TRBJ1-2; TRBD1 aligns across 7 bases. With 6 bases clipped from V and 4 bases from J, the junction kept 2 bases outside the gene matches. This CDR3 has 12 residues. Per the germline V gene, CDR1 is MDHEN and CDR2 is SYDVKM.

V and J are TRBV2 and TRBJ2-3; D is possibly TRBD2 (5 bases). From germline, CDR1 is SNHLY and CDR2 FYNNEI. V dropped 4 bases and J dropped 4 bases, with 15 bases sitting between them. This CDR3 comprises 15 residues. CDR3 protein: CASSVTRRWADTQYF. The CDR3 nucleotides read TGTGCCAGCAGTGTAACTAGGAGGTGGGCAGATACGCAGTATTTT.

This rearrangement joins TRBV7-6 to TRBJ2-1, with D maybe TRBD2 (7 bases). V lost 1 base, J lost 9 bases, and 19 bases lay in between. There are 16 residues in the CDR3. Germline-derived CDR1 and CDR2 are SGHVS and FNYEAQ. The CDR3 spells CASSLVGRGGEFEQFF. In DNA form, the CDR3 reads TGTGCCAGCAGCTTAGTCGGTAGGGGGGGGGAATTTGAGCAGTTCTTC.